Listed here are 31 T cell receptor beta chains from one sample, sequenced in a study of blood T cell repertoires in COVID-19. Sequencing was performed with immunoSEQ multiplex PCR; in TCRdb, only in-frame clones are kept and a portion is missing. The data contain around 240,000 clones, just under 85% of them seen just once; the ten biggest clones take up over 1.5%. The specimen was peripheral blood. These receptors were obtained from a woman older than 75 with acute or convalescent COVID-19.

The chain joins TRBV15 to TRBJ1-2, with TRBD1 matching 7 bases. The CDR3 contains 15 residues. V was pared by 3 bases and J by 6 bases, with 10 bases of the junction left unmatched. In germline, CDR1 is LNHNV, CDR2 YYDKDF (reference sequence). Here the CDR3 reads CATSSGQAQADGYTF. The CDR3 nucleotides are TGTGCCACCAGCAGTGGACAGGCCCAGGCGGATGGCTACACCTTC.

The V call is TRBV7-6, the J call TRBJ2-1, with D tentatively TRBD2 (6 bases). Germline V gene lookup returns CDR1 SGHVS and CDR2 FNYEAQ. The CDR3 extends over 15 amino acids. Trimming left V 0 bases short and J 9 bases short, with 15 bases between. In nucleotides, the CDR3 is TGTGCCAGCAGCTTAGCTCCTAGCGCCGTCACTGAGCAGTTCTTC. This encodes CASSLAPSAVTEQFF.

This chain joins TRBV11-2 and TRBJ2-3, with D hard to call. This CDR3 region has 11 residues. Germline V lookup: CDR1 SGHAT, CDR2 FQNNGV. Trimming took 5 bases from V and 5 from J, leaving 5 bases between them. The CDR3 nucleotides read TGTGCCAGCAGCCCAAAAGATACGCAGTATTTT. As protein: CASSPKDTQYF.

The V and J genes are TRBV5-1 and TRBJ2-1; TRBD2 matches at 10 bases. Germline V gives CDR1 SGHRS, CDR2 YFSETQ. V lost 6 bases, J lost 5 bases, and 8 bases stayed unmatched. This CDR3 region has 15 residues. DNA for the CDR3: TGCGCCAGCACCGAACTAGCGGGGCTAAACAATGAGCAGTTCTTC. Protein sequence: CASTELAGLNNEQFF.

V and J are TRBV2 and TRBJ2-2, with no clear D. In germline, CDR1 is SNHLY, CDR2 FYNNEI. The CDR3 covers 15 residues. V shed 1 base and J shed 1 base, with 7 bases lying between them. CDR3 sequence: CASSEGLLNTGELFF. The CDR3 nucleotides read TGTGCCAGCAGTGAAGGGTTACTGAACACCGGGGAGCTGTTTTTT.

In this sample, this clone turned up a few times. This chain joins TRBV7-2 and TRBJ2-2; tentatively, D is TRBD2 (5 bases). Germline loops: CDR1 SGHTA, CDR2 FQGNSA. V was trimmed by 8 bases and J by 1 base, leaving 14 bases between them. The CDR3 covers 15 residues. CDR3: CASANRGLNTGELFF. The CDR3 coding sequence is TGTGCCAGCGCCAATCGAGGGCTGAACACCGGGGAGCTGTTTTTT.

There are a few counts of this clone. The chain has TRBV12-3 or TRBV12-4 and TRBJ1-1, with 10 bases aligning to TRBD1. The CDR3 has 11 residues. The ends lost 7 bases at V and 11 bases at J; junction bases unmatched: 4. CDR3 sequence: CASTRDRGAFF. The CDR3, as DNA: TGTGCCAGCACCCGGGACAGGGGTGCTTTCTTT.

The chain links TRBV2 to TRBJ1-2; D not resolved. The CDR3 consists of 14 residues. Germline V gene lookup returns CDR1 SNHLY and CDR2 FYNNEI. The V gene lost 6 bases and the J gene lost 2 bases, with 13 bases spanning the gap. CDR3 protein: CASRSPGPNYGYTF. The CDR3 nucleotides read TGTGCCAGCAGGTCCCCTGGGCCAAACTATGGCTACACCTTC.

J is TRBJ2-5 and V is TRBV29-1; 7 bases fit TRBD2. The V gene end was trimmed by 4 bases and the J gene end by 0 bases; junction bases not matched to a gene: 8. CDR1 and CDR2 from the germline V gene are SQVTM and ANQGSEA. The CDR3 runs 15 residues. This CDR3 reads CSVAAGETYQETQYF. The DNA of the CDR3 is TGCAGCGTTGCTGCGGGGGAGACGTACCAAGAGACCCAGTACTTC.

This clone was seen a few times. V is TRBV13 and J is TRBJ2-1, with TRBD2 as a possible D gene (6 bases). Per germline, CDR1 PRHDT and CDR2 FYEKMQ (reference sequence). V was clipped by 3 bases and J by 0 bases, with 9 bases between them. There are 15 residues in the CDR3. The CDR3 DNA sequence: TGTGCCAGCAGCTTTGGGACTTACTCCTACAATGAGCAGTTCTTC. Its protein product is CASSFGTYSYNEQFF.

This chain links TRBV7-9 with TRBJ2-5; D remains ambiguous. V was shortened by 0 bases and J by 2 bases, with 4 bases between the two germline ends. The CDR3 length is 13 residues. The germline V gene has CDR1 SEHNR and CDR2 FQNEAQ (reference sequence). This CDR3 reads CASSLASQETQYF. As DNA, the CDR3 is TGTGCCAGCAGCTTAGCGAGTCAAGAGACCCAGTACTTC.

This chain connects TRBV5-1 to TRBJ2-1, with 12 bases that match TRBD2. Trimming cost V 4 bases and J 2 bases; bases outside gene matches: 1. Germline V lookup: CDR1 SGHRS, CDR2 YFSETQ. The CDR3 covers 15 residues. The CDR3 DNA sequence: TGCGCCAGCAGCCGACTAGCGGGAGCCTACAATGAGCAGTTCTTC. Its translation: CASSRLAGAYNEQFF.

The chain uses TRBV7-2 and TRBJ2-2; the match to TRBD2 covers 12 bases. CDR1 and CDR2 (germline): SGHTA, FQGNSA. The CDR3 sequence is 16 residues long. The junction had 2 bases not matched to a gene; V was cut back by 5 bases and J by 1 base. The CDR3 loop is CASSKGLAGNTGELFF. CDR3 in DNA: TGTGCCAGCAGCAAGGGACTAGCGGGGAACACCGGGGAGCTGTTTTTT.

The chain combines TRBV6-5 with TRBJ1-2, with 9 bases lining up with TRBD1. Germline lookup yields CDR1 MNHEY and CDR2 SVGAGI. J was trimmed by 1 base and V by 6 bases; bases with no gene match: 3. This CDR3 is 14 amino acids long. This CDR3 reads CASSGQGRNYGYTF. CDR3 nucleotide sequence: TGTGCCAGCAGCGGACAGGGGCGTAACTATGGCTACACCTTC.

The rearrangement links TRBV5-1 to TRBJ1-2, with unresolved D. Germline values: CDR1 SGHRS, CDR2 YFSETQ. V was shortened by 0 bases and J by 7 bases, with 13 bases between the two germline ends. There are 14 residues in the CDR3. In DNA, the CDR3 is TGCGCCAGCAGCTTGGAACCTTTCACTTCTGGCTACACCTTC. Translation gives CASSLEPFTSGYTF. Drawing the rest from reference TRBV5-1 and TRBJ1-2, the complete variable domain is KAGVTQTPRYLIKTRGQQVTLSCSPISGHRSVSWYQQTPGQGLQFLFEYFSETQRNKGNFPGRFSGRQFSNSRSEMNVSTLELGDSALYLCASSLEPFTSGYTFGSGTRLTVV.

The rearrangement links TRBV7-3 to TRBJ2-7, with 8 nucleotides matching TRBD1. CDR3 size: 15 residues. The germline V gene encodes CDR1 SGHTA and CDR2 FQGTGA. V was pared by 5 bases and J by 0 bases, with 6 bases of the junction left unmatched. The CDR3 loop reads CASSVGGTGSYEQYF. The CDR3 DNA is TGTGCCAGCAGCGTAGGGGGGACAGGCTCCTACGAGCAGTACTTC.

The chain has TRBV6-5 and TRBJ1-2; D possibly corresponds to TRBD1 (5 bases). CDR1 and CDR2 (germline): MNHEY, SVGAGI. With 5 bases removed from V and 1 base from J, the gap between germline ends came to 8 bases. The CDR3 runs 13 residues. For the CDR3, the DNA is TGTGCCAGCAGTCCGACAGATAACTATGGCTACACCTTC. This translates into CASSPTDNYGYTF.

The chain uses TRBV3-1 (or the pseudogene TRBV3-2) and TRBJ1-2; D is undetermined. CDR1 and CDR2 (germline): LGHDT, YNNKEL (reference sequence). V was shortened by 5 bases and J by 0 bases, with 16 bases between the two germline ends. The CDR3 has 16 amino acids. This chain's CDR3 is CASSKVGPGANYGYTF. DNA of the CDR3: TGTGCCAGCAGCAAAGTAGGACCGGGAGCTAACTATGGCTACACCTTC.

V gene TRBV5-5 combines with J gene TRBJ2-7; a weak D match, TRBD1 (6 bases). The V end was cut by 7 bases, the J end by 0 bases, with 14 bases between. CDR3 length: 14 residues. CDR1 is SGHKS, CDR2 YYEKEE, per germline (reference sequence). In nucleotides, the CDR3 is TGTGCCAGCGCCGGGACACTAAGCTCCTACGAGCAGTACTTC. Amino acid sequence: CASAGTLSSYEQYF. Full variable domain (missing parts from reference TRBV5-5 and TRBJ2-7): DAGVTQSPTHLIKTRGQQVTLRCSPISGHKSVSWYQQVLGQGPQFIFQYYEKEERGRGNFPDRFSARQFPNYSSELNVNALLLGDSALYLCASAGTLSSYEQYFGPGTRLTVT.

This chain joins TRBV6-5 and TRBJ2-7, with D perhaps matching TRBD1 (5 bases). Trimming removed 4 bases at V and 1 base at J, with 11 bases between. CDR1 and CDR2 (germline): MNHEY, SVGAGI. CDR3 length: 14 residues. The chain's CDR3 is CASSLRKGSYEQYF. Written as DNA, the CDR3 is TGTGCCAGCAGTTTGAGGAAGGGGTCCTACGAGCAGTACTTC.

V is TRBV18 and J is TRBJ1-5, with D perhaps TRBD1 (5 bases). The ends were cut back, 3 bases at V and 7 bases at J, with 13 bases in the middle. Germline V lookup: CDR1 KGHSH, CDR2 LQKENI. This CDR3 is 14 amino acids long. CDR3 residues: CASSPGSGEQPQHF. The CDR3 DNA is TGTGCCAGCTCACCGGGTTCGGGGGAACAGCCCCAGCATTTT. The full variable domain, with the rest looked up from reference TRBV18 and TRBJ1-5, is NAGVMQNPRHLVRRRGQEARLRCSPMKGHSHVYWYRQLPEEGLKFMVYLQKENIIDESGMPKERFSAEFPKEGPSILRIQQVVRGDSAAYFCASSPGSGEQPQHFGDGTRLSIL.

The rearrangement links TRBV7-8 to TRBJ2-1; 7 nucleotides align to TRBD1. The CDR3 is made up of 15 amino acids. Germline values: CDR1 SGHVS, CDR2 FQNEAQ. V shed 4 bases and J 3 bases; nucleotides not matched to a gene: 6. As DNA, the CDR3 is TGTGCCAGCAGCTACACAGGGGTATTCTACAATGAGCAGTTCTTC. Translating it yields CASSYTGVFYNEQFF.

The chain combines TRBV9 with TRBJ1-6, with D possibly TRBD1 on 6 matching bases. Trimming cost V 3 bases and J 3 bases, with 13 bases left between them. Germline assignment: CDR1 SGDLS and CDR2 YYNGEE. CDR3 length: 16 residues. DNA for the CDR3: TGTGCCAGCAGCGCACAGGGATTTCTCTATAATTCACCCCTCCACTTT. As protein: CASSAQGFLYNSPLHF.

A note on this clone: Other DNA sequences in the sample encode the same CDR3. The rearrangement joins TRBV4-3 to TRBJ1-1; D gene ambiguous. This CDR3 contains 13 residues. V was trimmed by 0 bases and J by 1 base, leaving 3 bases between them. CDR1 is LGHNA and CDR2 is YSLEER in the germline V gene. CDR3 region: CASSQDRNTEAFF. The DNA of the CDR3 is TGCGCCAGCAGCCAAGACCGGAACACTGAAGCTTTCTTT.

The V call is TRBV11-2, the J call TRBJ2-1; no firm D call. Between the trimmed V and J ends, which lost 3 bases and 0 bases, there was a span of 9 bases. Per germline, CDR1 SGHAT and CDR2 FQNNGV. The CDR3 runs 15 residues. The chain's CDR3 is CASSFLAGSYNEQFF. The CDR3 DNA reads as TGTGCCAGCAGCTTTTTGGCTGGCTCCTACAATGAGCAGTTCTTC.

This sequence joins TRBV9 and TRBJ1-3; tentatively, D is TRBD1 (6 bases). Trimming took 3 bases from V and 2 from J, leaving 9 bases between them. The germline V gene encodes CDR1 SGDLS and CDR2 YYNGEE. CDR3 size: 14 residues. As DNA, the CDR3 is TGTGCCAGCAGCGCGAACAGGGCTGGAAACACCATATATTTT. Translating gives CASSANRAGNTIYF. The variable domain in full, completed from reference TRBV9 and TRBJ1-3, reads DSGVTQTPKHLITATGQRVTLRCSPRSGDLSVYWYQQSLDQGLQFLIQYYNGEERAKGNILERFSAQQFPDLHSELNLSSLELGDSALYFCASSANRAGNTIYFGEGSWLTVV.

The V call is TRBV5-1, the J call TRBJ2-7; no definite D call. This CDR3 is built from 12 residues. The germline CDR1 and CDR2 sequences are SGHRS and YFSETQ. The germline V and J ends were trimmed by 0 bases and 6 bases, with 7 bases remaining between them. The CDR3 spells CASSLATGEQYF. CDR3 in DNA: TGCGCCAGCAGCTTGGCGACGGGCGAGCAGTACTTC.

The rearrangement links TRBV28 to TRBJ1-5; 7 positions agree with TRBD1. Germline-derived CDR1 and CDR2 are MDHEN and SYDVKM. V gave up 8 bases and J gave up 4 bases; unmatched junction bases: 5. This CDR3 is built from 13 residues. The CDR3 sequence is CASHRGRNQPQHF. The CDR3 DNA reads TGTGCCAGCCACAGGGGCCGGAATCAGCCCCAGCATTTT. Full variable domain (rest looked up from reference TRBV28 and TRBJ1-5): DVKVTQSSRYLVKRTGEKVFLECVQDMDHENMFWYRQDPGLGLRLIYFSYDVKMKEKGDIPEGYSVSREKKERFSLILESASTNQTSMYLCASHRGRNQPQHFGDGTRLSIL.

V usage is TRBV7-2 and J usage is TRBJ2-1; 12 bases fit TRBD2. V shed 6 bases, J shed 4 bases, and the junction held 10 bases outside the gene matches. The germline V gene has CDR1 SGHTA and CDR2 FQGNSA. CDR3 length: 17 amino acids. CDR3 DNA sequence: TGTGCCAGCAGTACCCGACTAGCGGGGGAGGGTTACAATGAGCAGTTCTTC. It yields the protein CASSTRLAGEGYNEQFF.

A single count supports this clone. The chain carries TRBV19 and TRBJ1-5; 7 bases match TRBD1. Germline V CDR1 and CDR2: LNHDA, SQIVND (reference sequence). The CDR3 length is 16 residues. The V and J ends lost 5 bases and 4 bases, in that order; junction bases with no gene match: 11. CDR3 DNA: TGTGCCAGTAGTCCGACAGGGAAAGGGAGTAATCAGCCCCAGCATTTT. Translation gives CASSPTGKGSNQPQHF.

This chain joins TRBV7-2 and TRBJ2-6, with D possibly matching TRBD2 (5 bases). The CDR3 is 16 residues long. V lost 3 bases and J 4 bases, leaving 13 bases between the germline ends. Germline-derived CDR1 and CDR2 are SGHTA and FQGNSA. The CDR3 sequence: CASSFMRRGGANVLTF. CDR3 nucleotide sequence: TGTGCCAGCAGCTTTATGCGCCGCGGGGGGGCCAACGTCCTGACTTTC. The full variable domain, rest sourced from reference TRBV7-2 and TRBJ2-6, is GAGVSQSPSNKVTEKGKDVELRCDPISGHTALYWYRQSLGQGLEFLIYFQGNSAPDKSGLPSDRFSAERTGGSVSTLTIQRTQQEDSAVYLCASSFMRRGGANVLTFGAGSRLTVL.